Listed below are T cell receptor beta chains from one sample, sequenced in a study of T-cell memory formation after mild COVID-19. TCRdb reanalysed the 5' RACE reads using MiXCR and keeps one entry per CDR3 protein. The sample contains roughly 240,000 distinct CDR3 sequences, 15% to 19% of which appear only once. What was sequenced was PBMCs or a T cell subset sorted from them (not recorded which). The source of these receptors is an adult woman who had mild COVID-19 (a few samples of this study predate the infection). Cell type and time point are not known. CDR3s include the opening cysteine and the closing phenylalanine or tryptophan. D genes are given only for firm matches. The listing skips clone size in some rows; elsewhere it reads once, few, many or a size class.

d_gene	abundance	v_gene	j_gene	CDR3nt	CDR3aa
TRBD1	few	TRBV9	TRBJ2-1	TGTGCCAGCAGCACCCGAACAGGGGGAAATGAGCAGTTCTTC	CASSTRTGGNEQFF
NA	NA	TRBV24-1	TRBJ2-2	TGTGCCACCAGTGGGTTTACTAACACCGGGGAGCTGTTTTTT	CATSGFTNTGELFF
NA	few	TRBV4-3	TRBJ1-1	TGCGCCAGCAGCCAAGAGAGGGTCTCGAACACTGAAGCTTTCTTT	CASSQERVSNTEAFF
NA	NA	TRBV20-1	TRBJ1-2	TGCAGTGCTAGGAGCCAGGGGAACTATGGCTACACCTTC	CSARSQGNYGYTF
NA	NA	TRBV28	TRBJ2-1	TGTGCCAGCAGCCAAGACAGGTCAAGGGGGCAGTTCTTC	CASSQDRSRGQFF
TRBD2	few	TRBV24-1	TRBJ2-5	TGTGCCACCAGTGACTCGGGACTAGCGGGTAGCGCGGAGACCCAGTACTTC	CATSDSGLAGSAETQYF
NA	once	TRBV6-6	TRBJ1-6	TGTGCCAGCAGTTACTCGGCTACCCTCCACTTT	CASSYSATLHF
NA	many	TRBV30	TRBJ2-3	TGTGCCTGGGGGATACAGCGATACACAGATACGCAGTATTTT	CAWGIQRYTDTQYF
NA	few	TRBV18	TRBJ2-1	TGTGCCAGCTCACCTCTGCAGGGGATGGCTGAGCAGTTCTTC	CASSPLQGMAEQFF
TRBD2	NA	TRBV5-1	TRBJ2-1	TGCGCCAGCAGCTGGCGGGAGGTAAAGAATGAGCAGTTCTTC	CASSWREVKNEQFF
TRBD1	many	TRBV24-1	TRBJ2-7	TGTGCCACCAGTGACCCCGGGACAGGGGCCTACGAGCAGTACTTC	CATSDPGTGAYEQYF
NA	many	TRBV29-1	TRBJ2-5	TGCAGCGTTGATGGGGTGCAGACCCAGTACTTC	CSVDGVQTQYF
NA	NA	TRBV7-3	TRBJ2-2	TGTGCCAGCAGCTTAGCATCGACCGGGGAGCTGTTTTTT	CASSLASTGELFF
NA	NA	TRBV11-2	TRBJ2-6	TGTGCCAGCAGCTTATCAGTCTCTGGGGCCAACGTCATGACTTTC	CASSLSVSGANVMTF
TRBD2	few	TRBV4-3	TRBJ2-3	TGCGCCAGCAGCCAAGGGGGGAGGGCCGCGAATACGCAGTATTTT	CASSQGGRAANTQYF
NA	few	TRBV12-3/TRBV12-4	TRBJ2-2	TGTGCCAGCAGTTTGGACCCCAGAGGGGAGTTTTACACCGGGGAGCTGTTTTTT	CASSLDPRGEFYTGELFF